Many counts were recorded for the clone carrying this TCR beta chain. The antigen remains undetermined. CDR3 length: 15 residues. V shed 1 base and J shed 5 bases, with 11 bases lying between them. CDR1 is SEHNR and CDR2 is FQNEAQ in the germline V gene (reference sequence). The record originates from a study of T-cell reconstitution after alpha-beta-depleted transplantation in children. The study's findings and limits: Where alpha-beta T cells came from about two months after transplant was reportedly several hundred expanded graft clones. Recipient T cells and thymic progenitors that survived gave rise to the high TCRbeta diversity observed at day 60 in some patients. T-cell counts and diversity at one year post-transplant came mainly from newly produced T cells.

For TCRbeta, the library was prepared with unique molecular identifiers. MiXCR, applied by TCRdb to the PCR reads, yields one record per CDR3 protein. The data show 65,000 to 75,000 distinct CDR3 sequences, 4.9% seen once. This rearrangement joins TRBV7-9 to TRBJ2-2; tentatively, D is TRBD1 (5 bases). The clonotype was recovered from a boy under two years old who had a stem cell transplant for acute myeloid leukemia, so the T cells may come from the graft donor. Sequencing used PBMCs, mostly from graft donor cells, obtained 180 days after TCRalphabeta/CD19-depleted stem cell transplant. The CDR3 spells CASSLVRTRTGELFF. Here the CDR3 DNA reads TGTGCCAGCAGCTTAGTGAGGACAAGAACCGGGGAGCTGTTTTTT.